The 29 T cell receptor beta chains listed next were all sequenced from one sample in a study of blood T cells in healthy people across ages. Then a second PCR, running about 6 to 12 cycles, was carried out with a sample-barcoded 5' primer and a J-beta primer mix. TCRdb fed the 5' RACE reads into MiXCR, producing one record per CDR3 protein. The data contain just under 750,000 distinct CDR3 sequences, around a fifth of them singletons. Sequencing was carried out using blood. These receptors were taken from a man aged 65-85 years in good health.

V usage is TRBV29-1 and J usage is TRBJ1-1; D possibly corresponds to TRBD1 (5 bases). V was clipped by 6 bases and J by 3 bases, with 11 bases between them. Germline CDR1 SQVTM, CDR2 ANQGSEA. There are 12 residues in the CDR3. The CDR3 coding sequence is TGCAGCGTGTCCCTAGGGGACACTGAAGCTTTCTTT. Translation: CSVSLGDTEAFF.

CDR3 DNA sequence: TGTGCCAGCAGTTTATCGACAGGGGAGGTTAGCTCACCCCTCCACTTT. It specifies CASSLSTGEVSSPLHF. The chain uses TRBV6-5 and TRBJ1-6, with 8 bases matching TRBD1. Germline V CDR1 and CDR2: MNHEY, SVGAGI. V was pared by 4 bases and J by 10 bases, with 12 bases of the junction left unmatched. The CDR3 runs to 16 residues.

CDR3: CASSQVGVRSTDTQYF. In nucleotides, the CDR3 is TGTGCCAGCAGCCAAGTGGGGGTAAGAAGCACAGATACGCAGTATTTT. The chain couples TRBV3-1 to TRBJ2-3; D tentatively reads TRBD1 or TRBD2 (5 bases each). Trimming stripped 1 base from V and 0 bases from J, with 11 bases between. Germline V lookup: CDR1 LGHDT, CDR2 YNNKEL (reference sequence). The CDR3 is 16 amino acids.

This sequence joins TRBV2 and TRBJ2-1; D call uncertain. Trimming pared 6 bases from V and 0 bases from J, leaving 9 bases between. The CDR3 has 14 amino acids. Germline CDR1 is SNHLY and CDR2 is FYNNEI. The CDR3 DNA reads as TGTGCCAGCAGGACCGTGAGCTCCTACAATGAGCAGTTCTTC. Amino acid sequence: CASRTVSSYNEQFF.

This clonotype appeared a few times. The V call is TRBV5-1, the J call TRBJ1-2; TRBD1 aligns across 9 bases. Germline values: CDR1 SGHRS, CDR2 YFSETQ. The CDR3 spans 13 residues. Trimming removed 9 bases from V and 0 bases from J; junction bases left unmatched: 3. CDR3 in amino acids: CANGTGTNYGYTF. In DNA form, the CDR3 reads TGCGCCAATGGGACAGGGACTAACTATGGCTACACCTTC.

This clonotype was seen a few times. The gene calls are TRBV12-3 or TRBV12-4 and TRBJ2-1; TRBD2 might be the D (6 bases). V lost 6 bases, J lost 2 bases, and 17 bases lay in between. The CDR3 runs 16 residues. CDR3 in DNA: TGTGCCAGCAGACCCCCGGGGACTCAAACCTACAATGAGCAGTTCTTC. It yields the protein CASRPPGTQTYNEQFF.

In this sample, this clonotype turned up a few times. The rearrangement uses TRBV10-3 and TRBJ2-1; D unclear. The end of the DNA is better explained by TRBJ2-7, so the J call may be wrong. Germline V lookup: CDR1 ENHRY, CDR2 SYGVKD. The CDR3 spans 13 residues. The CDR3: CAISEGPTYEQYF. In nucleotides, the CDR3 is TGTGCCATCAGTGAAGGGCCCACCTACGAGCAGTACTTC.

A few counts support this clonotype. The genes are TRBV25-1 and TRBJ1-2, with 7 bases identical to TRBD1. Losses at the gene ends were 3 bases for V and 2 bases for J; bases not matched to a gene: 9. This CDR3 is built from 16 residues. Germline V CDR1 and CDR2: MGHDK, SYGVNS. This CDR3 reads CASSDGQGGRNYGYTF. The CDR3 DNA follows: TGTGCCAGCAGTGATGGGCAGGGGGGTCGAAACTATGGCTACACCTTC.

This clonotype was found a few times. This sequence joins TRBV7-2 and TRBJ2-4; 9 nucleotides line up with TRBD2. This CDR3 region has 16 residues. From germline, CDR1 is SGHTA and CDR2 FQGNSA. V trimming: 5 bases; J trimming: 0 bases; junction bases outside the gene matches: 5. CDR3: CASSGGGAVAKNIQYF. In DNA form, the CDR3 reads TGTGCCAGCAGCGGCGGGGGGGCAGTAGCCAAAAACATTCAGTACTTC.

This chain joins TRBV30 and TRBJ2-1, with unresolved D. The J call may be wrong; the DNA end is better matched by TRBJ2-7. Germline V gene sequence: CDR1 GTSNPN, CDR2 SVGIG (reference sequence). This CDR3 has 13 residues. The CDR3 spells CAWSPLITYEQYV. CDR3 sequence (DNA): TGTGCCTGGAGTCCTTTGATCACCTACGAGCAGTACGTC.

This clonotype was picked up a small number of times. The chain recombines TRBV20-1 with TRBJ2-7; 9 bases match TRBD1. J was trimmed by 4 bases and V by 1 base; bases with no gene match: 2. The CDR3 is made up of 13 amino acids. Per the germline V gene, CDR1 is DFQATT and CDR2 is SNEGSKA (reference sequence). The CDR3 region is CSARGDRDYEQYF. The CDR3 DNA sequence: TGCAGTGCTAGAGGGGACAGGGATTACGAGCAGTACTTC.

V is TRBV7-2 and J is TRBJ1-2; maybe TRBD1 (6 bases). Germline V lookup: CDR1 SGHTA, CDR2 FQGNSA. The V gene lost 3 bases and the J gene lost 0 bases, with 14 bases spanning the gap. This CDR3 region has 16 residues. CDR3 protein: CASSLTGSRANYGYTF. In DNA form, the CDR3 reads TGTGCCAGCAGCTTGACAGGAAGTCGGGCTAACTATGGCTACACCTTC.

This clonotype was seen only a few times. DNA of the CDR3: TGTGCCAGCAATGCTGGGGTGGGGTATAATTCACCCCTCCACTTT. Its translation: CASNAGVGYNSPLHF. J is TRBJ1-6 and V is TRBV6-6; no reliable D call. Trimming left V 7 bases short and J 4 bases short, with 14 bases between. CDR1 and CDR2 (germline): MNHNY, SVGAGI (reference sequence). There are 15 residues in the CDR3.

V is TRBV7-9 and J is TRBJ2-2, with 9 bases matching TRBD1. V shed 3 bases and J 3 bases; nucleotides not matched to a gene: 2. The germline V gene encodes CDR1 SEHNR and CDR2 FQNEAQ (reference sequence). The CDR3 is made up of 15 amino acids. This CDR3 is CASSFRTGDTGELFF. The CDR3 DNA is TGTGCCAGCAGCTTTAGGACAGGGGACACCGGGGAGCTGTTTTTT.

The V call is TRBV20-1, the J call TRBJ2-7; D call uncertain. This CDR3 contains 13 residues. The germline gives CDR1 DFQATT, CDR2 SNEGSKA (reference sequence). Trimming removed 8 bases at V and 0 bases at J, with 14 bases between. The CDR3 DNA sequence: TGCAGTAACTATAAAACCAGCTCCTACGAGCAGTACTTC. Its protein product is CSNYKTSSYEQYF.

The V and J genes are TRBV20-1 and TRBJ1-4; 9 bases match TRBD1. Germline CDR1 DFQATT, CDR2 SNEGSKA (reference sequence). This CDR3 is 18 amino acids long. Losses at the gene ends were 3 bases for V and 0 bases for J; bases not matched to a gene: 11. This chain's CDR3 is CSARPGTGLHATNEKLFF. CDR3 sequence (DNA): TGCAGTGCTAGGCCCGGGACAGGGCTACATGCAACTAATGAAAAACTGTTTTTT.

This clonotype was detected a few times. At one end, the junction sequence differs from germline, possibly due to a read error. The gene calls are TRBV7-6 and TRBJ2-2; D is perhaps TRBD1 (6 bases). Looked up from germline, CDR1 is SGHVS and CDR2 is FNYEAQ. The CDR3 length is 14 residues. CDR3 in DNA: TGTGCCAGCAGCTTAGGGGGGCCCCCCGGGGAGCCGTTTTTT. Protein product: CASSLGGPPGEPFF.

As DNA, the CDR3 is TGTGCCAGCAGTGGCTATATGAACACTGAAGCTTTCTTT. Residues: CASSGYMNTEAFF. The V gene is TRBV2, the J gene TRBJ1-1; D gene uncertain. The CDR3 runs 13 residues. The germline gives CDR1 SNHLY, CDR2 FYNNEI. V lost 4 bases and J 0 bases, leaving 6 bases between the germline ends.

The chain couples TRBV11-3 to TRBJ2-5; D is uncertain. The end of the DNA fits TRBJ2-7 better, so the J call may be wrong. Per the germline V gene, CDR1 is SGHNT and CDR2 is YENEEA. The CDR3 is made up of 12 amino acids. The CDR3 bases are TGTGCCAGCAGCCTCAAAACCTACGAGCAGTACGTC. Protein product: CASSLKTYEQYV.

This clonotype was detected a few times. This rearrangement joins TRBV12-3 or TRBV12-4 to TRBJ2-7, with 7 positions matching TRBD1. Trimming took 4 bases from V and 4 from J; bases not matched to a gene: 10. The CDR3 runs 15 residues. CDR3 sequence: CASSSAPGQSYEQYF. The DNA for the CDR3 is TGTGCCAGCAGTTCAGCCCCGGGACAGAGTTACGAGCAGTACTTC.

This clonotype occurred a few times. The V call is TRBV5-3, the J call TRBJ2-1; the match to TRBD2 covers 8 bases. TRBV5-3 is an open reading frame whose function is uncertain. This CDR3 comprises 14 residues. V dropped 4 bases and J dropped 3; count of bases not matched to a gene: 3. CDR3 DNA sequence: TGTGCCAGAAGCCCAGCGGGAGTCTACAATGAGCAGTTCTTC. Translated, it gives CARSPAGVYNEQFF.

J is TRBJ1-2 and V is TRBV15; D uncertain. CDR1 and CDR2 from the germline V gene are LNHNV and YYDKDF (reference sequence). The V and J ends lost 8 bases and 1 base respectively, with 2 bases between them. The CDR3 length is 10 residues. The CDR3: CATYNYGYTF. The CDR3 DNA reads TGTGCCACCTATAACTATGGCTACACCTTC.

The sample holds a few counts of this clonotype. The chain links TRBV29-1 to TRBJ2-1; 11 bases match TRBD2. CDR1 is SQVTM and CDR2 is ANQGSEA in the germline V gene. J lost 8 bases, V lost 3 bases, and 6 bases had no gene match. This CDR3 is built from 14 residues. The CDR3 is CSVDKLAGVDEQFF. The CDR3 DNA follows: TGCAGCGTTGACAAACTAGCGGGAGTTGATGAGCAGTTCTTC.

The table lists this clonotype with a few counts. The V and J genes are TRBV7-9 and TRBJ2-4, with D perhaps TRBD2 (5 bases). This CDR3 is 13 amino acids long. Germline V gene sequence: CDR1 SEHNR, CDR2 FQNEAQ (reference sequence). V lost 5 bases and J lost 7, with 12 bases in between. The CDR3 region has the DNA TGTGCCAGCAGCCCTGTAGGCGGGAACATTCAGTACTTC. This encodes CASSPVGGNIQYF.

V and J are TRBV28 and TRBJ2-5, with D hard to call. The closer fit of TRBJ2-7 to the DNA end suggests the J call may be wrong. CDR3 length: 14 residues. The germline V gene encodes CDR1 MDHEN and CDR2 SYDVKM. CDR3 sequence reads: CASSLSPVTYEQYF. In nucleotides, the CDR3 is TGTGCCAGCAGTTTATCGCCAGTTACCTACGAGCAGTACTTC.

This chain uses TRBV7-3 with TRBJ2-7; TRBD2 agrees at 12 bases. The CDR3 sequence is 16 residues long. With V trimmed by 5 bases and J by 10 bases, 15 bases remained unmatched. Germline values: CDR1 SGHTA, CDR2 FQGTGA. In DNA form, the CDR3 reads TGTGCCAGCAGCGAGACTAGCGGGAGTCCCGGAGAGGCCCAGTACTTC. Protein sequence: CASSETSGSPGEAQYF.

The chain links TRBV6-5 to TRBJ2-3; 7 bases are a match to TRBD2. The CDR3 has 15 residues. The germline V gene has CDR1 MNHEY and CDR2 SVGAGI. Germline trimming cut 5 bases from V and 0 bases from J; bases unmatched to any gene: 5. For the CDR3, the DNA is TGTGCCAGCAGTCGGACTAGGGAGAGCACAGATACGCAGTATTTT. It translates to CASSRTRESTDTQYF.

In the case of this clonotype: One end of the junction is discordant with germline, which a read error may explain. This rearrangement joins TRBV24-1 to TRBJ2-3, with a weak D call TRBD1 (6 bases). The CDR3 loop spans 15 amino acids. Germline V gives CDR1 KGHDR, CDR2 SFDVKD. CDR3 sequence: CAASETGTSLDTQYF. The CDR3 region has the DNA TGTGCCGCCAGTGAAACCGGGACATCTCTTGATACGCAGTATTTT.

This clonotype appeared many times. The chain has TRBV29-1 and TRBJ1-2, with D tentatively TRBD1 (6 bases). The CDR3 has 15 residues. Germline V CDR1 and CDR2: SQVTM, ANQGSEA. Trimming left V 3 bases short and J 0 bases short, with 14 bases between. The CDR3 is CSVDDDRYSNYGYTF. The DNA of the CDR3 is TGCAGCGTTGATGACGACAGGTACTCTAACTATGGCTACACCTTC.